This TCR beta chain was captured by sequencing in a study of regulatory T cells in long-lasting Graves disease. Study conclusions and caveats: Between persistent patients, fewer than 3,500 public clonotypes were shared, exceeding the 950 to 1,000 shared between new patients. Preferential use of TRBV28, TRBJ1-2 and TRBJ2-5 was seen in persistent disease. Persistent Graves' patients showed a TCR diversity that was lower than that of newly diagnosed ones.

TCR beta libraries were built with iRepertoire HTBI primers and Arm-PCR of CDR3 regions. TCRdb reprocessed the multiplex PCR reads via MiXCR and lists one record per CDR3 protein. The repertoire has fewer than 550,000 distinct CDR3 sequences, approximately 16% of them found once; the top ten carry about a quarter. The time point here: newly diagnosed GD, antithyroid drugs for less than 3 months. RNA from PBMCs was the source of the TCR library. This clonotype was counted between two and nine times. Its antigen remains unidentified. Germline values: CDR1 KGHDR, CDR2 SFDVKD. V was trimmed by 2 bases and J by 0 bases, leaving 16 bases between them. The CDR3 spans 18 residues. These data also featured in a second study, about T cells in Graves' hyperthyroidism and ophthalmopathy. This second study says: First-round RT-PCR with HTBI primers amplified the TCR CDR3 region.

The sequence derives from a woman aged 18-29 years with Graves disease. The material sequenced was peripheral blood mononuclear cells (PBMCs), taken at new diagnosis, from a patient treated with antithyroid drugs. This rearrangement joins TRBV24-1 to TRBJ2-1, with D perhaps TRBD1 or TRBD2 (5 bases each). The CDR3 spells CATSDWGGKTSSYNEQFF. DNA for the CDR3: TGTGCCACCAGTGATTGGGGCGGAAAAACTAGCTCCTACAATGAGCAGTTCTTC.